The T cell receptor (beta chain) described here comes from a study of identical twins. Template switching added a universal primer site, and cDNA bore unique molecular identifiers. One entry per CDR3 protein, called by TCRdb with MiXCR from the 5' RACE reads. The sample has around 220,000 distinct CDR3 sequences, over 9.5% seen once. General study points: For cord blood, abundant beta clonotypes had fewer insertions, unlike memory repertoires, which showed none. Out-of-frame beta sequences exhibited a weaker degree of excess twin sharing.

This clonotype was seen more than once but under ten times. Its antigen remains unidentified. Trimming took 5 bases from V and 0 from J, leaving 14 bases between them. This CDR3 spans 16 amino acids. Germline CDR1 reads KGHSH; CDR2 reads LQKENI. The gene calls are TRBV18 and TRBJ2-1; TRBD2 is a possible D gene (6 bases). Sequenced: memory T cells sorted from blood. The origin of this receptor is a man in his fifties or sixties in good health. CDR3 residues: CASSTDQGGSYNEQFF. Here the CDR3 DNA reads TGTGCCAGCTCAACCGATCAGGGAGGCTCCTACAATGAGCAGTTCTTC.